This TCR beta chain appears in the sequencing data of a study of cytomegalovirus exposure and HLA in healthy donors. The primer mix had 60 Vbeta and 13 Jbeta primers. Measured with immunoSEQ multiplex PCR; TCRdb has only the in-frame clones, and not every one. The sample lists about 150,000 clones, roughly 62% occurring once. This clone was detected a few times. As for the donors, each was a healthy bone marrow donor. The CDR3 totals 14 residues. The V gene end was trimmed by 7 bases and the J gene end by 2 bases; junction bases not matched to a gene: 9. Germline CDR1 reads SQVTM; CDR2 reads ANQGSEA. This chain uses TRBV29-1 with TRBJ2-7, with 9 bases fitting TRBD2. This TCR was recovered from a male donor in good health and CMV-seronegative. Sample: PBMCs. The CDR3 bases are TGCAGCGCTCGCCCGGGACTAGCTACCTACGAGCAGTACTTC. Translation: CSARPGLATYEQYF.